Listed below are T cell receptor beta chains from one sample, sequenced in a study of T cell changes during pregnancy in multiple sclerosis. Sequenced by immunoSEQ multiplex PCR; TCRdb stores in-frame clones only, minus some. The table has 39,000 or so clones, approximately 92% seen once. The material was CD8+ T cells from peripheral blood mononuclear cells, obtained before pregnancy. The receptors were gathered from a female donor with multiple sclerosis, enrolled in a pregnancy study. Each CDR3 is given with its conserved first and last residue. A D gene is named only where the DNA matches it firmly. Size is omitted from some rows. Given values are once, few, many or a class for expanded clones.

>TRBV27|TRBJ2-1|NA|NA
CASSLSTFHLNEQFF
TGTGCCAGCAGTTTATCGACATTCCACTTGAATGAGCAGTTCTTC
>TRBV2|TRBJ2-2|NA|NA
CASSGELGGTGELFF
TGTGCCAGCAGTGGGGAGTTGGGCGGGACCGGGGAGCTGTTTTTT
>TRBV6-5|TRBJ2-7|NA|NA
CASSSGIRHEQYF
TGTGCCAGCAGTTCCGGGATTCGCCACGAGCAGTACTTC
>TRBV27|TRBJ1-2|once|NA
CASSLTRSNYGYTF
TGTGCCAGCAGTTTAACCAGGTCAAACTATGGCTACACCTTC
>TRBV6-5|TRBJ1-2|NA|TRBD1
CASSYSGQIYGYTF
TGTGCCAGCAGTTACTCGGGACAGATTTATGGCTACACCTTC
>TRBV7-8|TRBJ2-1|once|TRBD1
CASSSGQETYNEQFF
TGTGCCAGCAGCTCCGGACAGGAAACCTACAATGAGCAGTTCTTC
>TRBV5-1|TRBJ2-7|NA|TRBD2
CASSLGVSGELYEQYF
TGCGCCAGCAGCTTGGGCGTTAGCGGGGAGCTGTACGAGCAGTACTTC
>TRBV27|TRBJ1-4|NA|NA
CASSPLPDRPSYEKLFF
TGTGCCAGCAGTCCTCTACCGGACAGACCTTCTTATGAAAAACTGTTTTTT
>TRBV19|TRBJ2-1|NA|TRBD1
CASSGEQGAHEQFF
TGTGCCAGTAGTGGAGAACAGGGGGCCCATGAGCAGTTCTTC
>TRBV30|TRBJ1-1|NA|NA
CAWSNVQGRTEAFF
TGTGCCTGGAGTAATGTACAGGGAAGGACTGAAGCTTTCTTT
>TRBV4-1|TRBJ2-7|NA|TRBD2
CASSQDRAGAYEQYF
TGCGCCAGCAGCCAAGATAGGGCGGGGGCCTACGAGCAGTACTTC
>TRBV5-1|TRBJ1-1|NA|TRBD1
CASSSERLRGQEAFF
TGCGCCAGCAGCTCCGAAAGACTCAGGGGGCAGGAAGCTTTCTTT
>TRBV30|TRBJ2-7|NA|TRBD2
CAWSVIAGGDEQYF
TGTGCCTGGAGTGTAATAGCGGGAGGAGATGAGCAGTACTTC
>TRBV27|TRBJ2-7|few|TRBD1
CASSLFSGTGPYEQYF
TGTGCCAGCAGTTTGTTTTCCGGGACAGGGCCATACGAGCAGTACTTC
>TRBV9|TRBJ1-1|NA|NA
CASSSRDSEAFF
TGTGCCAGCAGTTCCAGGGATTCAGAAGCTTTCTTT
>TRBV9|TRBJ2-7|NA|TRBD1
CASSVGQGGYEQYF
TGTGCCAGCAGCGTCGGACAGGGGGGATACGAGCAGTACTTC
>TRBV9|TRBJ1-1|NA|TRBD1
CASSPGQGRRNTEAFF
TGTGCCAGCAGCCCAGGACAGGGAAGGAGGAACACTGAAGCTTTCTTT
>TRBV6-1|TRBJ1-1|NA|NA
CASSEARPMRGNTEAFF
TGTGCCAGCAGTGAAGCCCGGCCAATGAGAGGGAACACTGAAGCTTTCTTT
>TRBV7-9|TRBJ2-1|NA|TRBD2
CASTQGREGNNEQFF
TGTGCCAGCACCCAGGGGCGGGAGGGAAACAATGAGCAGTTCTTC
>TRBV28|TRBJ2-3|NA|NA
CASSLSGGLADTQYF
TGTGCCAGCAGTTTATCTGGGGGGTTGGCAGATACGCAGTATTTT
>TRBV7-9|TRBJ1-2|NA|NA
CASSLVVGAWSAGYTF
TGTGCCAGCAGCTTAGTGGTTGGGGCCTGGTCCGCCGGCTACACCTTC
>TRBV27|TRBJ2-7|NA|NA
CASRYTGSASSEQYF
TGTGCCAGCCGTTATACCGGGAGCGCATCGAGCGAGCAGTACTTC
>TRBV5-1|TRBJ2-7|NA|TRBD1
CASSLAGGAGNEQYF
TGCGCCAGCAGCTTGGCAGGGGGCGCGGGAAACGAGCAGTACTTC